The following is a T cell receptor beta chain sequence with its context. This record comes from a study of blood T cell repertoires in COVID-19. About the study: From T cells, B-cell-depleted T cells, or PBMCs came the material, which was cDNA or gDNA.

CDR1 and CDR2 (germline): SNHLY, FYNNEI. The CDR3 sequence is 14 residues long. The trim removed 6 bases at V and 6 bases at J, leaving 8 bases unmatched. Produced via immunoSEQ multiplex PCR; TCRdb's table is partial and in-frame only. The sample contains about half a million clones, approximately 85% of which appear only once. This sequence was found in a human donor in a cohort sampled during active COVID-19. The rearrangement uses TRBV2 and TRBJ2-3; 8 nucleotides match TRBD2. Source material: peripheral blood. The DNA of the CDR3 is TGTGCCAGCAGAAAGGGACTAGAGGCCGATACGCAGTATTTT. This encodes CASRKGLEADTQYF.